This T cell receptor beta chain was identified in a study of blood T cell repertoires in COVID-19. Repertoires were generated with immunoSEQ multiplex PCR, while TCRdb's copy carries only in-frame clones and drops some. The sample holds hundreds of thousands of clones, approximately 90% seen once. Germline loops: CDR1 SGHVS, CDR2 FQNEAQ. V shed 5 bases and J shed 2 bases, with 6 bases lying between them. The CDR3 totals 12 residues. This chain uses TRBV7-8 with TRBJ1-1, with D hard to call. The clonotype originates from a man in his late teens or twenties who had recovered from COVID-19. Input material: PBMCs or T cells enriched from blood (not recorded which). The CDR3 loop is CASSLYNTEAFF. As DNA, the CDR3 is TGTGCCAGCAGCCTCTATAACACTGAAGCTTTCTTT.